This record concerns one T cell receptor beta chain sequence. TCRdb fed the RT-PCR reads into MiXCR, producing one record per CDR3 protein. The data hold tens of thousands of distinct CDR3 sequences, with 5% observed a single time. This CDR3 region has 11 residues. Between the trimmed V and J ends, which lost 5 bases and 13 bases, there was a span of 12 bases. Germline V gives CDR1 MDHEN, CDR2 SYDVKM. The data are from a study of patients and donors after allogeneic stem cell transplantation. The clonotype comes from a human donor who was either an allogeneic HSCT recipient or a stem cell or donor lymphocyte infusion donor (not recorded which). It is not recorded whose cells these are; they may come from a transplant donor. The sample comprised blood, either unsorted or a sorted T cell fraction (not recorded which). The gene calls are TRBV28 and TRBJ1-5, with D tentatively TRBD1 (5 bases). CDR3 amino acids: CASSGTGQQHF. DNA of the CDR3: TGTGCCAGCAGTGGGACGGGGCAGCAGCATTTT. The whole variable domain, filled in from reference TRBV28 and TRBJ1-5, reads DVKVTQSSRYLVKRTGEKVFLECVQDMDHENMFWYRQDPGLGLRLIYFSYDVKMKEKGDIPEGYSVSREKKERFSLILESASTNQTSMYLCASSGTGQQHFGDGTRLSIL.